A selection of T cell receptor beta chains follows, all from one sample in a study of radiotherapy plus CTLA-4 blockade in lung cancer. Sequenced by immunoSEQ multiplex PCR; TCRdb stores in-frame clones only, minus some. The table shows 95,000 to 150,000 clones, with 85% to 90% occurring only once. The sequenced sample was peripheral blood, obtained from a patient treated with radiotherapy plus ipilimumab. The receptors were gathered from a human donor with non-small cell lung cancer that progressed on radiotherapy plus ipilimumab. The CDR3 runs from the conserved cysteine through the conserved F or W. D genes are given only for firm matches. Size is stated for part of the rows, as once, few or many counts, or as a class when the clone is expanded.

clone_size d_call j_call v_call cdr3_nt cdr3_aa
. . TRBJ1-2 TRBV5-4 TGTGCCAGCAGCATACAGGGTATCGTATGGGGCTACACCTTC CASSIQGIVWGYTF
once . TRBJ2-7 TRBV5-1 TGCGCCAGCAGCCCTGACACGAGCTCCTACGAGCAGTACTTC CASSPDTSSYEQYF
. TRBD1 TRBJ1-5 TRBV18 TGTGCCAGCTCGCGGGACAGAAATCAGCCCCAGCATTTT CASSRDRNQPQHF
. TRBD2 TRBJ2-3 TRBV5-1 TGCGCCAGCAGCTGGGGAGGCCTAGCGGGTGGCGAGCCAGATACGCAGTATTTT CASSWGGLAGGEPDTQYF
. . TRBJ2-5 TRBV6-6 TGTGCCAGCAGTTACGGGAGGAGAGAGACCCAGTACTTC CASSYGRRETQYF
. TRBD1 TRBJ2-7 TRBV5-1 TGCGCCAGCAGCTTGGTGGGACAGGCGATCTACGAGCAGTACTTC CASSLVGQAIYEQYF
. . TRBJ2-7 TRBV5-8 TGTGCCAGCAGCTTCAGAGGAGGCTACGAGCAGTACTTC CASSFRGGYEQYF
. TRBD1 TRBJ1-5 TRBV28 TGTGCCAGCAGTTTGTCACAGGGGCTAAATAGCAATCAGCCCCAGCATTTT CASSLSQGLNSNQPQHF
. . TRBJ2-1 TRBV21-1 TGTGCCACCCTCATCAGCGGCTCCTCCTACAATGAGCAGTTCTTC CATLISGSSYNEQFF
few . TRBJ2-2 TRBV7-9 TGTGCCAGCAGCCTACCCGGGCAGCCGAACACCGGGGAGGTGTTTTTT CASSLPGQPNTGEVFF
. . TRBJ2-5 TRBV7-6 TGTGCCAGCAGCGCCAACGGGGGTAGGGAGACCCAGTACTTC CASSANGGRETQYF
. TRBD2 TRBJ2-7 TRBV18 TGTGCCAGCTCTACCCGGGGGGTCGAGCAGTACTTC CASSTRGVEQYF
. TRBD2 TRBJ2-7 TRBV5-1 TGCGCCAGCAGCTTCCGCCCAGGGACTAGCGGGGTCGAGCAGTACTTC CASSFRPGTSGVEQYF
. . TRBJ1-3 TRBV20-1 TGCAGCACACGAATAGGAAACACCATATATTTT CSTRIGNTIYF
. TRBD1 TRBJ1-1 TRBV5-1 TGCGCCAGCAGCTTGGAGACAGGGATGAACACTGAAGCTTTCTTT CASSLETGMNTEAFF
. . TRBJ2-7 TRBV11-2 TGTGCCAGCAGCTTGGGGGGGCTAGCGGCGAGCTCCTACGAGCAGTACTTC CASSLGGLAASSYEQYF
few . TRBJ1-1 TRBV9 TGTGCCAGCAGCGTAGCCGGACTACCGGGCACTGAAGCTTTCTTT CASSVAGLPGTEAFF
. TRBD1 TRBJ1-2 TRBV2 TGTGCCAGCTCAACCGGGACAGGGGAGCCTGGCTACACCTTC CASSTGTGEPGYTF
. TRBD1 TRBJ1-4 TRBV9 TGTGCCAGCAGCGCACAGGGGAGGAATGAAAAACTGTTTTTT CASSAQGRNEKLFF
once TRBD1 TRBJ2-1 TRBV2 TGTGCCAGCAGTCGAACACTATCGGGACAGGGGGCTGGCAATGAGCAGTTCTTC CASSRTLSGQGAGNEQFF
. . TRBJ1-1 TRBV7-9 TGTGCCAGCAGACGAGACCCCATGAACACTGAAGCTTTCTTT CASRRDPMNTEAFF
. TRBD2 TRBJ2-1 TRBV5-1 TGCGCCAGCAGCTTGGGGTCCCTAGCGGGAGGGTCCTACAATGAGCAGTTCTTC CASSLGSLAGGSYNEQFF
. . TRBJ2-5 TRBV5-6 TGTGCCAGCAGCTTGCCCGGAGAAGAGACCCAGTACTTC CASSLPGEETQYF
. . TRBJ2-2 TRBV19 TGTGCCAGTAGTAGGATGGGACAGAACACCGGGGAGCTGTTTTTT CASSRMGQNTGELFF
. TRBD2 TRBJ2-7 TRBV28 TGTGCCAGCAGTTCCTGGACTAGCGGGGCCTCCTACGAGCAGTACTTC CASSSWTSGASYEQYF
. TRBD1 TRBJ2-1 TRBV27 TGTGCCAGCAGTCCAAGTAGGACAGGAGCCGATGAGCAGTTCTTC CASSPSRTGADEQFF
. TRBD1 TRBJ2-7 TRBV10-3 TGTGCCATCCGGACAGGGGGTTCTCCCGAGCAGTACTTC CAIRTGGSPEQYF
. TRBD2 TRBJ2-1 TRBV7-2 TGTGCCAGCAGCTTACAACGGGAGGGCAATGAGCAGTTCTTC CASSLQREGNEQFF
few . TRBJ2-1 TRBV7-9 TGTGCCAGCAGTTGGGACGAGGGGCTGCAGTTCTTC CASSWDEGLQFF
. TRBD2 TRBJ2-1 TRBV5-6 TGTGCCAGCAGCTATGCGACTAGCGGGGGAAACAATGAGCAGTTCTTC CASSYATSGGNNEQFF